The 2 T cell receptor beta chains listed next were all sequenced from one sample in a study of blood T cell repertoires in COVID-19 (dated by TCRdb to 2018 to 2021). Libraries were built with the immunoSEQ multiplex PCR assay. The table was pulled from immuneACCESS by TCRdb, which kept in-frame rearrangements only. Such tables lose some clones; where checked, under half of the loss comes from unresolved V genes, and the rest has no known cause. This sample lists about 250,000 clones; 85% to 90% were detected once. The leading ten clones occupy approximately 0.84% of the sample. Sequencing was carried out using peripheral blood. All receptors come from a man aged 25 to 40 with acute or convalescent COVID-19.

This clone was counted a single time. The rearrangement links TRBV6-5 to TRBJ2-1; TRBD1 matches at 9 bases. The CDR3 covers 11 residues. Germline V CDR1 and CDR2: MNHEY, SVGAGI. V shed 5 bases, J shed 14 bases, and the junction held 4 bases outside the gene matches. The CDR3 sequence: CASSHRDREFF. The CDR3 bases are TGTGCCAGCAGTCACCGGGACAGGGAGTTCTTC.

Worth noting for this clone: This sample includes further DNA sequences coding for the same CDR3. V is TRBV18 and J is TRBJ1-3; maybe TRBD1 (6 bases). V lost 3 bases, J lost 2 bases, and 11 bases lay in between. Germline-derived CDR1 and CDR2 are KGHSH and LQKENI. The CDR3 is made up of 15 amino acids. CDR3 amino acids: CASSPQGTPGNTIYF. CDR3 DNA sequence: TGTGCCAGCTCACCGCAGGGGACGCCTGGAAACACCATATATTTT.